This TCR beta chain originates from a study of T cell responses to AZD1222 COVID-19 vaccine (dated by TCRdb to the early 2020s). Concerning the study at large: Because spike-specific TCR depth and breadth did not differ between the two schedules, AZD1222 recipients who got a second dose at roughly 4 weeks were pooled with those who got a second dose at roughly 12 weeks. Trial participants were enrolled by age into 18-55, 56-69 and 70-plus year subgroups, with about 150, 27 and 61 TCR-sequenced participants respectively. A total of about 230 trial participants underwent TCR sequencing, of whom 200 to 220 received two doses of AZD1222 and some 26 received two doses of the MenACWY control vaccine.

The CDR3 regions of human TCRbeta chains were analyzed by immunosequencing. Processing in the source paper ran as follows. Repertoire TCRs were matched against a reference library of SARS-CoV-2-specific TCRs generated with the MIRA antigen-specificity platform. Breadth meant the fraction of unique TCRs that were SARS-CoV-2-associated, whereas depth meant the fraction of total T cells that were SARS-CoV-2-associated. Each spike-specific TCR was assigned to its reactive spike region and to a CD4 or CD8 class using the MIRA data. Log10-transformed breadth and depth values were compared by one-way ANOVA with Sidak's multiple comparisons tests. This immuneACCESS table, as held by TCRdb, lists in-frame sequences with V and J called but not all clones. Of the missing ones, under half trace to an unresolved V gene in checked studies; the others have no known cause. V, J and clone size were drawn from that table, and D and trimming were deduced from the DNA. The sample table records 100,000 to 150,000 clones; around 87% of these occur just once. In total, the top ten clones hold over 9.5% of the sample.

Taken with the paper, the label for time point translates to: baseline before first vaccination. Samples from vaccinated people were obtained from the UK trials COV001 and COV002, which included a single-blind randomized controlled phase 2/3 trial of AZD1222 (ChAdOx1 nCoV-19) in healthy adults. For TCRbeta chain sequencing, PBMC samples from trial participants were taken at day 0 and at day 28 after the second dose. Via the germline V gene, CDR1 is SGHRS and CDR2 YFSETQ. The CDR3 runs 15 amino acids, cysteine and phenylalanine included. Kept here is only the CDR3 DNA, which spans 45 bases and is read in frame from base 1. V sheds 0 bases and J sheds 7 bases, leaving 14 bases between their ends. What the study reported, not specific to this receptor: Nearly half of unique spike-specific TCRs reportedly recognized epitopes outside regions mutated in the B.1.351 and B.1.1.7 variants. Spike-specific TCR breadth and depth rose significantly after two AZD1222 doses compared with day 0 and with MenACWY recipients. The 56-69-year group was small, and its depth increase did not reach significance, likely because of low power. Conclusions about previously exposed vaccinees are limited, since just a handful of AZD1222 recipients were seropositive for SARS-CoV-2 at baseline. The vaccine-associated CD4 TCRs covered the entire spike protein, and the dominant responses fell in regions 160-218 and 743-854. Because no samples from the day 14 peak response were available, repertoires could be characterized only after the peak T cell response. Participants were mostly white British and included more females than males, and it was suggested by the authors that clonal diversity may have been underestimated.

For this clone: Its antigen target is currently unknown. No quality values exist for individual bases; no much larger clone is one base distant.

Recombination linked TRBV5-1 to TRBJ1-5; 5 matching bases give a weak D call of TRBD1. Sample: peripheral blood, taken on day 0 of AZD1222 vaccination. The origin of this receptor is an adult in good health. The nucleotide sequence reads as follows: TGCGCCAGCAGCTTGGATTGGGGGGACGGACAGCCCCAGCATTTT. Translated, this gives CASSLDWGDGQPQHF.